This TCR beta chain is from a study of cytomegalovirus exposure and HLA in healthy donors. General observations from the study: At a 0.05 false discovery rate, a later analysis found 18,000 or so TCR beta sequences to be associated with HLA alleles.

The PCR had 60 Vbeta and 13 Jbeta primers. Only in-frame clones appear in the TCRdb table, and some are missing; sequencing was by immunoSEQ multiplex PCR. Among about 84,000 clones listed, 63% were seen once. There are many counts of this clone. Antigen specificity is unknown. Germline values: CDR1 WNHNN, CDR2 SYGVQD (reference sequence). Trimming shortened V by 3 bases and J by 2 bases, and 11 bases separated the two germline ends. CDR3 length: 14 residues. This sequence joins TRBV10-1 and TRBJ2-7, with D maybe TRBD1 (6 bases). Sequenced: PBMCs. The sequence was collected from a middle-aged woman in good health and CMV-seropositive. The CDR3 bases are TGCGCCAGCAGTGACAGGGGCCCCCCCTACGAGCAGTACTTC. It yields the protein CASSDRGPPYEQYF.